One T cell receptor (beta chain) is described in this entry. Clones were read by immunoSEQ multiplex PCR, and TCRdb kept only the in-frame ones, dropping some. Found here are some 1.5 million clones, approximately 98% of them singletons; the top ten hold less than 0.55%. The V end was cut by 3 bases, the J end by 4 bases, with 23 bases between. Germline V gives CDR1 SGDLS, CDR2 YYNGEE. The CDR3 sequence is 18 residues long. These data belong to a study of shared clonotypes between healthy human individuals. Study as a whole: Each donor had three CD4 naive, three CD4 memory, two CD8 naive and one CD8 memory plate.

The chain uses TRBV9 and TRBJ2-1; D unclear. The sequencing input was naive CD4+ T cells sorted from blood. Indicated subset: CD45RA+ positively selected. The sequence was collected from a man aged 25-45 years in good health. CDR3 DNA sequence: TGTGCCAGCAGCGCCTCCCTCCAATTTGTAGCCGGGTACAATGAGCAGTTCTTC. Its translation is CASSASLQFVAGYNEQFF.